In its sample, the clone carrying this TCR beta chain was seen a few times. Its specificity is unknown. TCRdb used MiXCR to reprocess the RT-PCR reads, holding one entry per CDR3 protein. The table records under 950,000 distinct CDR3 sequences, 21% of them present only once. Trimming took 8 bases from V and 2 from J, leaving 12 bases between them. The CDR3 spans 13 residues. The source of the sample is a study of response to subunit inactivated influenza vaccine. Study-level points and caveats: Authors suggested seasonal influenza vaccinations each recruit few new T cells.

This clonotype was obtained from a man in his fifties or sixties who received an inactivated influenza vaccine. The chain links TRBV12-3 or TRBV12-4 to TRBJ1-2; no reliable D call. Sequencing was performed on PBMCs from blood, taken 4 to 6 days after vaccination. DNA of the CDR3: TGTGCCAGCGGCCTTTTGGGAAACTATGGCTACACCTTC. Protein sequence: CASGLLGNYGYTF.